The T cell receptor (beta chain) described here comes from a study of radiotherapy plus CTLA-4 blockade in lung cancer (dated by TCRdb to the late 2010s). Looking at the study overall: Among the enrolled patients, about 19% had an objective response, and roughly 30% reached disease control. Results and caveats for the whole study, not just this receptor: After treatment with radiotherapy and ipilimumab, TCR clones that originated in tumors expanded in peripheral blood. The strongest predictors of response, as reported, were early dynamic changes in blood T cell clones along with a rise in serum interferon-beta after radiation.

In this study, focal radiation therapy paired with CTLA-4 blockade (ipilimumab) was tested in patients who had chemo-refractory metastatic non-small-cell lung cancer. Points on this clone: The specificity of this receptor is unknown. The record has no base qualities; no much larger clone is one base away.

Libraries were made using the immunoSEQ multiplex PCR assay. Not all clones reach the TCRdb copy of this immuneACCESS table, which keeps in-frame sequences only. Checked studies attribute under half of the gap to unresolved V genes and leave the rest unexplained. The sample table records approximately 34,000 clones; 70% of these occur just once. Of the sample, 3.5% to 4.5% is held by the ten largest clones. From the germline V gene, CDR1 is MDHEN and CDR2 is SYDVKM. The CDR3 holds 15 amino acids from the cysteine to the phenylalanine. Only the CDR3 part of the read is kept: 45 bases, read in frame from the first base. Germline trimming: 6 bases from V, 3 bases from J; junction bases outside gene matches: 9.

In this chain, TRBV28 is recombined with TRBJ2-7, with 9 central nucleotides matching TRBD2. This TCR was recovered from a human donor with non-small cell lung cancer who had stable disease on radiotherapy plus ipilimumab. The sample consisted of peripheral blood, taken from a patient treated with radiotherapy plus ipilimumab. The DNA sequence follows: TGTGCCAGCAGCGCCCCGACGCGGGGGGGCTACGAGCAGTACTTC. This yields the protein CASSAPTRGGYEQYF. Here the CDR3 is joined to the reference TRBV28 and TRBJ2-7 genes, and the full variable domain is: DVKVTQSSRYLVKRTGEKVFLECVQDMDHENMFWYRQDPGLGLRLIYFSYDVKMKEKGDIPEGYSVSREKKERFSLILESASTNQTSMYLCASSAPTRGGYEQYFGPGTRLTVT.